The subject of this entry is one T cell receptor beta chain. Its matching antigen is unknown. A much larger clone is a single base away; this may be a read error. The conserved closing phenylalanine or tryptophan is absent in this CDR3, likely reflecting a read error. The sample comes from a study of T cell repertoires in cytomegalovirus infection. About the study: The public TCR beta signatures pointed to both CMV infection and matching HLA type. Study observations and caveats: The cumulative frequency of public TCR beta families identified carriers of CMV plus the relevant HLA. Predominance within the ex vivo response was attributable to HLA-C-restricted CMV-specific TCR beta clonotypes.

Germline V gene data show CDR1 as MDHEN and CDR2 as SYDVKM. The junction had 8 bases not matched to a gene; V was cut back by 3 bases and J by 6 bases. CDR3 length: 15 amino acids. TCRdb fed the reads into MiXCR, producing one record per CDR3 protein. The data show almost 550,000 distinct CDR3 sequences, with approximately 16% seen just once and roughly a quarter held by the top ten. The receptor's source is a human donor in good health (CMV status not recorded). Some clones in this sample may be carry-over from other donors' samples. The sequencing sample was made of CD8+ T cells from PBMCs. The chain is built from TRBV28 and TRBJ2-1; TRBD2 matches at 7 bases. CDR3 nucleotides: TGTGCCAGCAGTTTGAGCGGGGAAGAGATCAATGAGCAGTTCTTA. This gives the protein CASSLSGEEINEQFL.